This T cell receptor (beta chain) originates from a study of PD-L1 blockade in urothelial cancer. Whole-study context: The analyses of blood took place 3 weeks (second dose) and 6 weeks after treatment start. Points from the study as a whole: Patients with durable benefit had greater blood expansion of tumor-associated TCR clones 3 weeks into treatment.

This clone was recorded at least ten times. Its antigen is undetermined. Using immunoSEQ multiplex PCR, the repertoire was profiled, and TCRdb retains in-frame clones only, with some absent. The table has fewer than 50,000 clones, about 86% seen once. Specified time point: pretreatment peripheral blood. V lost 7 bases, J lost 2 bases, and 15 bases lay in between. Germline values: CDR1 SGHAT, CDR2 FQNNGV. The CDR3 is made up of 15 amino acids. Source: PBMCs, taken around atezolizumab (anti-PD-L1) treatment. This clonotype originated in a man between 65 and 79 years old with urothelial cancer. The chain uses TRBV11-2 and TRBJ2-1; a weak D match, TRBD2 (6 bases). CDR3 residues: CASTSERVAYNEQFF. CDR3 bases: TGTGCCAGCACCTCCGAGCGGGTGGCCTACAATGAGCAGTTCTTC.